One sample yielded the 5 T cell receptor beta chains listed below, sequenced in a study of blood T cells in healthy people across ages. Using a J-beta primer mix together with a sample-barcoded 5' primer, a second PCR was run for roughly 7 to 11 cycles. TCRdb itself ran the 5' RACE reads through MiXCR, one entry per CDR3 protein. The sample includes 650,000 to 800,000 distinct CDR3 sequences, 40% to 50% of them seen just once. The sequencing input was blood. These receptor sequences come from a man between 60 and 70 years old in good health.

This chain uses TRBV5-4 with TRBJ1-1, with TRBD1 matching over 9 bases. The ends lost 2 bases at V and 4 bases at J; junction bases unmatched: 6. CDR1 SGHNT and CDR2 YYREEE come from the germline V gene (reference sequence). This CDR3 comprises 15 residues. The CDR3 region is CASSFFTGGTTEAFF. Written as DNA, the CDR3 is TGTGCCAGCAGCTTTTTTACAGGGGGCACCACTGAAGCTTTCTTT.

The chain employs TRBV28 and TRBJ2-1, with TRBD2 as a possible D gene (6 bases). This CDR3 has 15 residues. Trimming pared 5 bases from V and 6 bases from J, leaving 17 bases between. From germline, CDR1 is MDHEN and CDR2 SYDVKM. CDR3 loop: CASSPGGEGRNEQFF. DNA of the CDR3: TGTGCCAGCAGTCCCGGCGGGGAAGGTCGCAATGAGCAGTTCTTC.

The chain is built from TRBV18 and TRBJ2-1; 13 bases map to TRBD2. The germline CDR1 and CDR2 sequences are KGHSH and LQKENI. The J segment lost 8 bases and the V segment lost 5 bases, leaving 9 bases of the junction unmatched. This CDR3 has 16 residues. This CDR3 is CASSFRTSGGPDEQFF. The DNA of the CDR3 is TGTGCCAGCTCATTCCGGACTAGCGGGGGACCCGATGAGCAGTTCTTC. Variable domain in full (rest from reference TRBV18 and TRBJ2-1): NAGVMQNPRHLVRRRGQEARLRCSPMKGHSHVYWYRQLPEEGLKFMVYLQKENIIDESGMPKERFSAEFPKEGPSILRIQQVVRGDSAAYFCASSFRTSGGPDEQFFGPGTRLTVL.

There are a few counts of this clonotype. CDR3 sequence: CASSQDVLTGNYGYTF. DNA for the CDR3: TGCGCCAGCAGCCAAGATGTCTTGACAGGGAACTATGGCTACACCTTC. The rearrangement joins TRBV4-1 to TRBJ1-2; 7 positions match TRBD1. The length of the CDR3 is 16 residues. Germline V CDR1 and CDR2: MGHRA, YSYEKL. Losses at the gene ends were 0 bases for V and 2 bases for J; bases not matched to a gene: 6.

The rearrangement links TRBV19 to TRBJ2-3; 8 positions match TRBD1. CDR1 LNHDA and CDR2 SQIVND come from the germline V gene (reference sequence). V shed 3 bases, J shed 1 base, and the junction held 3 bases outside the gene matches. CDR3 length: 15 residues. In nucleotides, the CDR3 is TGTGCCAGTAGTATTCAGGGGGCCCGCACAGATACGCAGTATTTT. Its protein product is CASSIQGARTDTQYF.